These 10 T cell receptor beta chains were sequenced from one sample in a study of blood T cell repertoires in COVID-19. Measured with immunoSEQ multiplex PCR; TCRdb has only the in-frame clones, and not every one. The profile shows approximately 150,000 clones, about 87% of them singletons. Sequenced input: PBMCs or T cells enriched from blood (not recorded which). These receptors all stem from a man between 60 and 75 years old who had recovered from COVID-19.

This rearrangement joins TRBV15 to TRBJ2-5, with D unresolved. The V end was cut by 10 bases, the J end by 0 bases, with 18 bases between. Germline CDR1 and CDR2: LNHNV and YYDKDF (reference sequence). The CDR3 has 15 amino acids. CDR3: CAISPSLADQETQYF. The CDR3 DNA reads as TGTGCCATCTCTCCATCCCTTGCGGACCAAGAGACCCAGTACTTC.

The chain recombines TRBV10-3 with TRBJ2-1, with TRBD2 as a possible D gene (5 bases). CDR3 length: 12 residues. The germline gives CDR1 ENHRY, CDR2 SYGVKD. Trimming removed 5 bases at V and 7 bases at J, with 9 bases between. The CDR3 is CAISLPGNEQFF. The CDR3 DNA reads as TGTGCCATCAGTCTCCCGGGGAATGAGCAGTTCTTC.

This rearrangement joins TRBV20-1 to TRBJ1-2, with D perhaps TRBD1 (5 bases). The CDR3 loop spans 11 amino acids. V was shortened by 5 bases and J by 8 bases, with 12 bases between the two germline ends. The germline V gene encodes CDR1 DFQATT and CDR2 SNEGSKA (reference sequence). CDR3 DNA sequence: TGCAGTGCTCGTCCAGGGTGGGGCTACACCTTC. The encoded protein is CSARPGWGYTF.

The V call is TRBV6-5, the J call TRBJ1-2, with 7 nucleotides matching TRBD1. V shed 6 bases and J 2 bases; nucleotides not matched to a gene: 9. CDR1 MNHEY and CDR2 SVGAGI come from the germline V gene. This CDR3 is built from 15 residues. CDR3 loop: CASRTQGLQNYGYTF. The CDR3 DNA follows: TGTGCCAGCAGAACACAGGGGTTGCAGAACTATGGCTACACCTTC.

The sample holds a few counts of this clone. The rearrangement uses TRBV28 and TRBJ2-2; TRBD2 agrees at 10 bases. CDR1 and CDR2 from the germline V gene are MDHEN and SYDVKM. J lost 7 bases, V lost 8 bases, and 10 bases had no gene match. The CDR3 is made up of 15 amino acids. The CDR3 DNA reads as TGTGCCAGCGCCTCGGCTAGCGGGAGTAGCGGGGAGCTGTTTTTT. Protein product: CASASASGSSGELFF.

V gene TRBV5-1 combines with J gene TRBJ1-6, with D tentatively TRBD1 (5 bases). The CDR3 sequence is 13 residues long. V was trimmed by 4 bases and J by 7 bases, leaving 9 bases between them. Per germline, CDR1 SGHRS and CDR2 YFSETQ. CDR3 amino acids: CASSDSNNSPLHF. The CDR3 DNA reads TGCGCCAGCAGCGACAGCAACAATTCACCCCTCCACTTT.

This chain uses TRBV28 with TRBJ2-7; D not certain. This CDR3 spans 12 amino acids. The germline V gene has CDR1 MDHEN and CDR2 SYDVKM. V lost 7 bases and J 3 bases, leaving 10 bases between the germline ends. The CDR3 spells CASTSRGYEQYF. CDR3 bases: TGTGCCAGCACCTCACGCGGCTACGAGCAGTACTTC.

The CDR3 loop is CASSSGGVPYGYTF. For the CDR3, the DNA is TGTGCCAGCAGCTCAGGAGGGGTTCCCTATGGCTACACCTTC. This sequence joins TRBV7-8 and TRBJ1-2, with a weak D call TRBD1 (5 bases). Trimming left V 4 bases short and J 4 bases short, with 13 bases between. The CDR3 loop spans 14 amino acids. The V gene's germline CDR1 is SGHVS and CDR2 FQNEAQ. Full variable domain (missing parts from reference TRBV7-8 and TRBJ1-2): GAGVSQSPRYKVAKRGQDVALRCDPISGHVSLFWYQQALGQGPEFLTYFQNEAQLDKSGLPSDRFFAERPEGSVSTLKIQRTQQEDSAVYLCASSSGGVPYGYTFGSGTRLTVV.

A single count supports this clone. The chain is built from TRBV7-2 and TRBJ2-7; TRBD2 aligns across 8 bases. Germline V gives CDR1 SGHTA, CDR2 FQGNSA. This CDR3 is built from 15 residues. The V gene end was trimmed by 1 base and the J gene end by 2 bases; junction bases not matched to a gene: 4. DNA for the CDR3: TGTGCCAGCAGCTTAGGGGGTAGCGGGGCCTACGAGCAGTACTTC. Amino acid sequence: CASSLGGSGAYEQYF.

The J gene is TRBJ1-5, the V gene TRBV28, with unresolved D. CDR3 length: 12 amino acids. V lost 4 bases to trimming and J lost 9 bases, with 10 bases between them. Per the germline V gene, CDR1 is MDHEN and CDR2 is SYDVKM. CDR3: CASSSRPGPQHF. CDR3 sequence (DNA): TGTGCCAGCAGTTCCCGACCGGGGCCCCAGCATTTT.